This T cell receptor (beta chain) was recovered during a study of blood T cell repertoires in COVID-19 (TCRdb year 2020). For the study in its entirety: Samples from collaborators originated in the United States, Italy and Spain and spanned both the acute and convalescent phases of COVID-19. The prospective study material was composed of cDNA or gDNA derived from T cells, B-cell-depleted T cells, or PBMCs. Samples were obtained from the ongoing ImmuneRACE study (first 160 participants) and from roughly 1,300 subjects provided by 6 global collaborators. The repertoires were released in a freely available public database meant as a resource for research on the immune response to SARS-CoV-2. The sample metadata nearly always contained a de-identified subject ID, COVID-19 status, age in years and sex. Subjects who had been exposed to COVID-19, were actively infected with it, or had recovered from it provided the deeply sampled blood TCRbeta repertoires that made up the dataset. Where available, HLA class I and class II types were taken from metadata supplied by the sample provider and were not determined by assay-based typing.

Participants in the prospective study were enrolled through a virtual design, were aged roughly 18 to 100 years, and lived in approximately 25 United States geographic areas. In the prospective study, cohorts were assigned on the basis of participant-reported clinical history obtained from a screening survey and a study questionnaire. In the prospective study, whole blood, serum and a nasopharyngeal or oropharyngeal swab were collected from each participant by mobile phlebotomists. Additional blood draws and questionnaires over an approximately 2-month period could optionally be provided by prospective study participants. Before DNA extraction, prospective study blood samples were shipped either frozen or at room temperature. TCRbeta CDR3 regions were amplified from genomic DNA using the immunoSEQ Assay, a bias-controlled multiplex PCR. Per the original workflow: Nucleated cell counts per sample were estimated from amplification of reference gene primers within the assay. To quantify the absolute abundance of each unique TCRbeta CDR3 rearrangement, sequence reads were collapsed and filtered. For each sample, productive Simpson clonality was calculated as the square root of Simpson's diversity index across productive rearrangements. Not all clones reach the TCRdb copy of this immuneACCESS table, which keeps in-frame sequences only. Checked studies attribute under half of the gap to unresolved V genes and leave the rest unexplained. V, J and clone size reflect that table, while D and trimming were determined from the DNA. Across this sample there are around 280,000 clones, with almost 90% seen only once. Of the sample, about 1.8% falls within the top ten clones.

Broader findings and caveats from the paper: The amount of clinical and demographic metadata varied by source and participant and was provided uncurated.

As regards this clone: Its antigen is not yet known. Per-base qualities were not stored, and no clone one base away is much larger.

Sequencing was carried out using PBMCs or T cells enriched from blood (not recorded which). This TCR came from a woman between 18 and 30 years old with acute COVID-19.

The nucleotide sequence reads TGCGCCAGCAGTGATGGGACTAGCGCGTTCGATGAGCAGTTCTTC. It specifies CASSDGTSAFDEQFF. This chain joins TRBV10-1 to TRBJ2-1; TRBD2 aligns with 10 central bases. Trimming removed 3 bases from V and 8 bases from J; the gene matches leave 7 bases unexplained. From cysteine to phenylalanine, the CDR3 is 15 amino acids long. The only DNA kept is the CDR3, 45 bases in frame from the first base. CDR1 and CDR2 are read off the germline V gene (reference sequence) as WNHNN and SYGVQD.